The sequence of this T cell receptor beta chain was determined in a study of brain T cells in children with intractable seizures. V was clipped by 4 bases and J by 1 base; unmatched bases: 4. The CDR3 consists of 16 residues. In germline, CDR1 is LGHDT, CDR2 YNNKEL (reference sequence). Assay used: immunoSEQ multiplex PCR; TCRdb lists only in-frame clones, some missing. In the table there are about 320,000 clones, nearly 95% of which are singletons. Time point reported: blood from clinic visit 5 months post-surgery; TSC patient then seizure free. The receptor comes from a boy in the first two years of life with tuberous sclerosis and intractable seizures. This rearrangement joins TRBV3-1 (or the pseudogene TRBV3-2) to TRBJ2-7; 13 nucleotides match TRBD2. Here the sequenced sample was peripheral blood, taken 4 to 6 months after surgery. CDR3 protein: CASSRKLAGGSYEQYF. The DNA for the CDR3 is TGTGCCAGCAGCCGAAAACTAGCGGGAGGGTCCTACGAGCAGTACTTC.